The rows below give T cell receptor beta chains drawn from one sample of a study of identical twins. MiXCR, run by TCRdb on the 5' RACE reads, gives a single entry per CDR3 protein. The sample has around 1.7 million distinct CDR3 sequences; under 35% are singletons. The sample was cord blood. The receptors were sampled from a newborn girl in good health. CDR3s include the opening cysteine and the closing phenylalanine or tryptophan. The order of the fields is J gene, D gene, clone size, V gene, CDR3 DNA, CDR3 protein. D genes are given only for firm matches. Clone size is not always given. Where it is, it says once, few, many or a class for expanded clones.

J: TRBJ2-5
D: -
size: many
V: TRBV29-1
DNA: TGCAGCGTTGCGGCGGCGTACCAAGAGACCCAGTACTTC
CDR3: CSVAAAYQETQYF

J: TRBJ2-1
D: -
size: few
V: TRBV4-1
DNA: TGCGCCAGCAGCCAAGTGGGGATAGCGTCGGATGAGCAGTTCTTC
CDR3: CASSQVGIASDEQFF

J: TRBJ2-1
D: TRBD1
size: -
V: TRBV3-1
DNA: TGTGCCAGCAGCCGAGGGGGCCCCACCTTACACAATGAGCAGTTCTTC
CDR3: CASSRGGPTLHNEQFF

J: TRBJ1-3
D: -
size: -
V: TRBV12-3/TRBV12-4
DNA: TGTGCCAGCAGTTTCGGAGACACTGGAAACACCATATATTTT
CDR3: CASSFGDTGNTIYF

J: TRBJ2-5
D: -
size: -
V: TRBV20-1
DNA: TGCAGTGCTAGCGGGTGGAAAGAGACCCAGTACTTC
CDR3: CSASGWKETQYF

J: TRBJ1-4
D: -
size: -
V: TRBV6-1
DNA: TGTGCCAGCAGTGCCTCCGGAGCCTTGAATGAAAAACTGTTTTTT
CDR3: CASSASGALNEKLFF

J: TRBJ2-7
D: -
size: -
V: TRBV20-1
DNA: TGCAGTGCTCAATCCTACAATGAGCAGTACTTC
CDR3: CSAQSYNEQYF

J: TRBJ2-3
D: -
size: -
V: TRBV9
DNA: TGTGCCAGCAGCGCCCCCGGGAGACTAGGGACAGATACGCAGTATTTT
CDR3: CASSAPGRLGTDTQYF

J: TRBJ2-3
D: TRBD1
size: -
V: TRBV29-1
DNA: TGCAGCGTTGAAGGAGGGGGCTTCACAGATACGCAGTATTTT
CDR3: CSVEGGGFTDTQYF

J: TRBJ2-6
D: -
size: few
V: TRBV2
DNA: TGTGCCAGCATTTTCCAGGCAGGCTCTGGGGCCAACGTCCTGACTTTC
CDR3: CASIFQAGSGANVLTF

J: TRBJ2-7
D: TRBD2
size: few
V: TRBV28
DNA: TGTGCCAGCAGTGGGACTAGATGGCTAGCGGAGAACGAGCAGTACTTC
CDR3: CASSGTRWLAENEQYF

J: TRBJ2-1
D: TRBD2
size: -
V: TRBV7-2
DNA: TGTGCCAGCAGCCAAAACAGACTAGCCAATGAGCAGTTCTTC
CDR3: CASSQNRLANEQFF

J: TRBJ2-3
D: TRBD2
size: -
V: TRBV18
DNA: TGTGCCAGCTCACCACAACTAGCGGGGAGTAGCACAGATACGCAGTATTTT
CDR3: CASSPQLAGSSTDTQYF

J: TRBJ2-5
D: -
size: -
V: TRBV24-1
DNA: TGTGCCAACAGTGATCCCGGAGCCGGGGAGACCCAGTACTTC
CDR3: CANSDPGAGETQYF

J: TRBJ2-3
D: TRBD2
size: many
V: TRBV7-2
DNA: TGTGCCAGCAGCCCCGGGACTAGCGGTTACACAGATACGCAGTATTTT
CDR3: CASSPGTSGYTDTQYF

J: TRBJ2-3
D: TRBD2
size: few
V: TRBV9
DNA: TGTGCCAGCAGCGTAGTCCCGGGACTAGCGCCAGATACGCAGTATTTT
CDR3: CASSVVPGLAPDTQYF

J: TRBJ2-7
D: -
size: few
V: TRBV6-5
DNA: TGTGCCAGCAGTTACTTAGCAGGGCGAGGGGAGCAGTACTTC
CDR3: CASSYLAGRGEQYF

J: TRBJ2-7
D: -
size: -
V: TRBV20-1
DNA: TGCAGTGCTCTTACCGAGACAGGCTACGAGCAGTACTTC
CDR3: CSALTETGYEQYF

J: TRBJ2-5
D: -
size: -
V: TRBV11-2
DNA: TGTGCCAGCAGCAGGCCCCGGGGCCTCGTCAATGAGCAGTACTTC
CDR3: CASSRPRGLVNEQYF

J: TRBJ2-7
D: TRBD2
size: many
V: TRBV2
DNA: TGTGCCAGCAGTGGGACTAGTTCCGAGCAGTACTTC
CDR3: CASSGTSSEQYF

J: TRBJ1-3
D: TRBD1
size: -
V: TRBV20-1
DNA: TGCAGTGCTTTTCGGGACAGGGCCATATATTTT
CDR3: CSAFRDRAIYF

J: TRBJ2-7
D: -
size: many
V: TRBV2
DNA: TGTGCCAGCAGTCTTGGGACACAATCCTACGAGCAGTACTTC
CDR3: CASSLGTQSYEQYF

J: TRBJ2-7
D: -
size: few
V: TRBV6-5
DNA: TGTGCCAGCAGTTACTCTAGGAAGGCTAGCGACCGATTCTACGAGCAGTACTTC
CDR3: CASSYSRKASDRFYEQYF

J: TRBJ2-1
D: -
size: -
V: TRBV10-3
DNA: TGTGCCGCCGCGGGCACTAGTATCAATGAGCAGTTCTTC
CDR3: CAAAGTSINEQFF

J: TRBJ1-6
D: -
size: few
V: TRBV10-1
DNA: TGCGCCAGCACTTCTGGACTTAATTCACCCCTCCACTTT
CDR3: CASTSGLNSPLHF

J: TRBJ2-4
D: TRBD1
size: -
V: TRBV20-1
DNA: TGCAGTGCTAGCAAGACAGGGGCCAAAAACATTCAGTACTTC
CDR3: CSASKTGAKNIQYF

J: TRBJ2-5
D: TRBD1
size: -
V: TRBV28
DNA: TGTGCCAGCAGTCGAATGACAGGGGGCATGGAGACCCAGTACTTC
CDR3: CASSRMTGGMETQYF

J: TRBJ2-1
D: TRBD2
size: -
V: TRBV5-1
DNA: TGCGCCAGCAGCTTGACCTACATTGGACTAGCGGGAGCCCTCTCCTACAATGAGCAGTTCTTC
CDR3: CASSLTYIGLAGALSYNEQFF

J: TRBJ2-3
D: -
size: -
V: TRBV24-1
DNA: TGTGCCACCAGCCTTTCTAGCACAGATACGCAGTATTTT
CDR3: CATSLSSTDTQYF

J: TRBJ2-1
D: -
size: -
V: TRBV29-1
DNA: TGCAGCGTTGGGGAGCGACAGGCGCTGTACAATGAGCAGTTCTTC
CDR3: CSVGERQALYNEQFF

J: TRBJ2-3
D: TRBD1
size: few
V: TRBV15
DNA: TGTGCCACCAGCAGTCGGGACAGATACACAGATACGCAGTATTTT
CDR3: CATSSRDRYTDTQYF

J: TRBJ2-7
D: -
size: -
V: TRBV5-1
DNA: TGCGCCAGCAGCTTCAGCCTAGCGAGGTCCTACAATGAGCAGTACTTC
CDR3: CASSFSLARSYNEQYF

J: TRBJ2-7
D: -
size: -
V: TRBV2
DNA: TGTGCCAGCACTAAGGACAGTATTACCTACGAGCAGTACTTC
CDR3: CASTKDSITYEQYF

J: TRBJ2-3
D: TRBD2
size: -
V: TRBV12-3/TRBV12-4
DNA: TGTGCCAGCAGCCCGGGACTAGCTGGCACAAATACGCAGTATTTT
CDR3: CASSPGLAGTNTQYF

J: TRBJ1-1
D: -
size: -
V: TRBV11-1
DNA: TGTGCCAGCAGCTCTGGAGTTACGGGGAACACTGAAGCTTTCTTT
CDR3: CASSSGVTGNTEAFF

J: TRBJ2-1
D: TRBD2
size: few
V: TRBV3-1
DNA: TGTGCCAGCAGCCTTAGGACTAGCGGGAGGGCCTACAATGAGCAGTTCTTC
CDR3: CASSLRTSGRAYNEQFF

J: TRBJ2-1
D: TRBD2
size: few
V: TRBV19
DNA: TGTGCCAGTAGTATCCAGGGAGGGCCGGGCAATGAGCAGTTCTTC
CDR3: CASSIQGGPGNEQFF

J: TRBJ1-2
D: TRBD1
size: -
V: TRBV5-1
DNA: TGCGCCAGCAGCCAGTATGACAGGGGGCTCGGTGGCTACACCTTC
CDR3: CASSQYDRGLGGYTF

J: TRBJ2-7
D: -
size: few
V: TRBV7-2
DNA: TGTGCCAGCAGCTTATATAACGGGTCCGAGCAGTACTTC
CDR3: CASSLYNGSEQYF

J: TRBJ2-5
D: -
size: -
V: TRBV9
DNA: TGTGCCAGCAGCGTGGGACCCACAGGGAGGGAGACCCAGTACTTC
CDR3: CASSVGPTGRETQYF

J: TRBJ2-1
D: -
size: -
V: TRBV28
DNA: TGTGCCAGCAGTTTAGTAGTCGCCCTACGGGACAATGAGCAGTTCTTC
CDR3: CASSLVVALRDNEQFF

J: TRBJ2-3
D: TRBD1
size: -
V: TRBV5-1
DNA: TGCGCCAGCAGCTTGGTTGGGACAGGCACAGATACGCAGTATTTT
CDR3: CASSLVGTGTDTQYF

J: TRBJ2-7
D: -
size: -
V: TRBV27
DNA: TGTGCCAGCAGTTTTAGTTCAAGGCAGGACTACGAGCAGTACTTC
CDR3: CASSFSSRQDYEQYF

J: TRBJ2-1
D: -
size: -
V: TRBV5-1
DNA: TGCGCCAGCAGCTTAGGCAGCGTGTCGGATGAGCAGTTCTTC
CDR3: CASSLGSVSDEQFF

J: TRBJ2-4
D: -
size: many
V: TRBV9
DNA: TGTGCCAGCAGCCAGAATCCAAACATTCAGTACTTC
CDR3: CASSQNPNIQYF

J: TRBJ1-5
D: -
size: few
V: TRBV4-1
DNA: TGCGCCAGCAGCCAAGTATCCGAAGCTCAGCCCCAGCATTTT
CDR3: CASSQVSEAQPQHF

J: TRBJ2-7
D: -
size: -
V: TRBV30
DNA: TGTGCCTGGAGTGAGACGGTCTACGAGCAGTACTTC
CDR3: CAWSETVYEQYF

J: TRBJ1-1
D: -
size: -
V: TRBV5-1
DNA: TGCGCCAGCAGCTCCCTTGGGGTGGCGAACACTGAAGCTTTCTTT
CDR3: CASSSLGVANTEAFF

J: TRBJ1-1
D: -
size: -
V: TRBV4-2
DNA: TGTGCCAGCAGCCAAGTTGCGGGTCTAAACACTGAAGCTTTCTTT
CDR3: CASSQVAGLNTEAFF

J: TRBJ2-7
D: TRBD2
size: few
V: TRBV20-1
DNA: TGCAGTGCTAGAACCGGGACTAGCGGGGGTACCGTCGAGCAGTACTTC
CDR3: CSARTGTSGGTVEQYF